This T cell receptor (beta chain) was retrieved from a study of blood T cell repertoires in COVID-19. Generated by immunoSEQ multiplex PCR, the TCRdb table keeps only in-frame clones and is missing some. The repertoire holds roughly 17,000 clones, around 84% seen once, with about 15% in the top ten. The origin of this receptor is a human donor with active COVID-19. The donor label of this sample is uncertain. The sequenced sample was peripheral blood.

The CDR3 region has the DNA TGCGCCAGCAGCCAAGATTCGGGAGGGACAGTCTTGGTTGGCTACACCTTC. As protein: CASSQDSGGTVLVGYTF. The rearrangement uses TRBV4-1 and TRBJ1-2; TRBD1 aligns across 7 bases. The CDR3 sequence is 17 residues long. Trimming removed 0 bases from V and 7 bases from J; junction bases left unmatched: 14. CDR1 is MGHRA and CDR2 is YSYEKL in the germline V gene.